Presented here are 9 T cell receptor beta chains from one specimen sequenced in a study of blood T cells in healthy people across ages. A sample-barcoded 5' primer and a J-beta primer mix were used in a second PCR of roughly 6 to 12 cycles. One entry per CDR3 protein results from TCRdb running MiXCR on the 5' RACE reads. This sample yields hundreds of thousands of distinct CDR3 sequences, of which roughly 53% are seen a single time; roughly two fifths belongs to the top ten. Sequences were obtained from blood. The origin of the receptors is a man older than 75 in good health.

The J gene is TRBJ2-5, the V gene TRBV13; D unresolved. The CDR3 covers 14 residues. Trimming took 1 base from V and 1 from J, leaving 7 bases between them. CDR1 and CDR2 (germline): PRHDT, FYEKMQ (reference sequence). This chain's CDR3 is CASSLELTQETQYF. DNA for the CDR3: TGTGCCAGCAGCTTAGAACTTACCCAAGAGACCCAGTACTTC.

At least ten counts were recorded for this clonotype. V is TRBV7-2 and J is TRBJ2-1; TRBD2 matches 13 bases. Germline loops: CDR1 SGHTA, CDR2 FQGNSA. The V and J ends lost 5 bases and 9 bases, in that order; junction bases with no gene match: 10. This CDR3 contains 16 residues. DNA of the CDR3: TGTGCCAGCAGCCCCTCCGGACTAGCGGGAGCTGGTGAGCAGTTCTTC. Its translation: CASSPSGLAGAGEQFF. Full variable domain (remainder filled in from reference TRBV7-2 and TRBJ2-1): GAGVSQSPSNKVTEKGKDVELRCDPISGHTALYWYRQSLGQGLEFLIYFQGNSAPDKSGLPSDRFSAERTGGSVSTLTIQRTQQEDSAVYLCASSPSGLAGAGEQFFGPGTRLTVL.

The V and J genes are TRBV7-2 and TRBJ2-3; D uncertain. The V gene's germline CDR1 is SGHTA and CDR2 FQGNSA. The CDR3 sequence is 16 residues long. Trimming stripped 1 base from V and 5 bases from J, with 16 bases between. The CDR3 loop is CASSLGSKVWGDTQYF. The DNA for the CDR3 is TGTGCCAGCAGCTTAGGTAGCAAGGTGTGGGGAGATACGCAGTATTTT.

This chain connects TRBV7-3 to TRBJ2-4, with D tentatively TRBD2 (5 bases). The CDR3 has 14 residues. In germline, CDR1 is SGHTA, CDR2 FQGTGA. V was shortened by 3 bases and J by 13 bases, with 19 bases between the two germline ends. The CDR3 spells CASSFSQLTREQYF. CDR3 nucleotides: TGTGCCAGCAGCTTCTCACAGCTTACGAGGGAGCAGTACTTC.

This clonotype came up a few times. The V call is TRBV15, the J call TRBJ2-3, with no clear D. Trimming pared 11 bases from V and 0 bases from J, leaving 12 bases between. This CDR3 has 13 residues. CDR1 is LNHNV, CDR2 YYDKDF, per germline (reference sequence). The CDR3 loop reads CASRLGSTDTQYF. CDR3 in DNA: TGTGCCTCCCGACTGGGCAGCACAGATACGCAGTATTTT.

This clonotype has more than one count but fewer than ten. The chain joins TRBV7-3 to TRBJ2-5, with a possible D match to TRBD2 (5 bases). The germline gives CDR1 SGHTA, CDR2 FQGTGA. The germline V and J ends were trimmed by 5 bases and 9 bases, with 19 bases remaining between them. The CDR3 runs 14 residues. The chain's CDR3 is CASSPGSYLGPQYF. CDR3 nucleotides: TGTGCCAGCAGCCCGGGGTCGTATCTCGGTCCCCAGTACTTC.

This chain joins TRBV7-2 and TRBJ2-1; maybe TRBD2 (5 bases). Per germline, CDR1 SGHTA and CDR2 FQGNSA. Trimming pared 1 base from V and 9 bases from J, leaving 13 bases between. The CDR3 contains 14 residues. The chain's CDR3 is CASSLGLEVGEQFF. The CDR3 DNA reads TGTGCCAGCAGCTTAGGATTGGAGGTTGGTGAGCAGTTCTTC.

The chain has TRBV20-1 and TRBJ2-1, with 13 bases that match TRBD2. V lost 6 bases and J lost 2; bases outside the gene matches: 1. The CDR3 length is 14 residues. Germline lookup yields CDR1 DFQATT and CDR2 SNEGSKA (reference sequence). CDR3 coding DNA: TGCAGTGCGGGGACTAGCGGGGCCTACAATGAGCAGTTCTTC. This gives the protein CSAGTSGAYNEQFF.

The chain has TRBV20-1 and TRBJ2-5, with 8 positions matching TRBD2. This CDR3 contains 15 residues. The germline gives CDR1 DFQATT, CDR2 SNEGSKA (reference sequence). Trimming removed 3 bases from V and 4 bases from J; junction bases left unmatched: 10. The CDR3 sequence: CSASSVAGTLETQYF. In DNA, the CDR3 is TGCAGTGCTAGCTCGGTAGCGGGAACCCTAGAGACCCAGTACTTC.